A single sample is the source of the 18 T cell receptor beta chains below, sequenced in a study of blood T cell repertoires in COVID-19 (dated by TCRdb to 2020 to 2021). The library relied on the immunoSEQ multiplex PCR assay. TCRdb limited this immuneACCESS table to in-frame rearrangements with V and J called. A share of clones is missing; checked studies link under half to unresolved V genes, and the rest is unexplained. The sample table records around 400,000 clones; more than 75% of these occur just once. The ten largest clones represent under 11% of the sample. Sequencing used peripheral blood. The receptors here all came from a woman in her 30s with COVID-19, enrolled during active disease.

The chain carries TRBV2 and TRBJ2-7, with 10 nucleotides matching TRBD1. Germline loops: CDR1 SNHLY, CDR2 FYNNEI. V trimming: 6 bases; J trimming: 5 bases; junction bases outside the gene matches: 4. The CDR3 is made up of 13 amino acids. CDR3 DNA sequence: TGTGCCAGCAGGCCGACAGGGGGCGACGAGCAGTACTTC. It yields the protein CASRPTGGDEQYF.

V usage is TRBV6-2 or TRBV6-3 and J usage is TRBJ1-6, with D perhaps matching TRBD1 (5 bases). Trimming left V 5 bases short and J 6 bases short, with 14 bases between. Germline CDR1 is MNHEY and CDR2 is SVGEGT. CDR3 length equals 15 residues. This chain's CDR3 is CASSQLPTANSPLHF. The CDR3 bases are TGTGCCAGCAGTCAACTCCCGACAGCTAATTCACCCCTCCACTTT.

Details on this clone: The sample holds other DNA sequences that translate to the same CDR3. The rearrangement joins TRBV27 to TRBJ2-2; D is possibly TRBD2 (5 bases). Trimming took off 3 bases at V and 2 bases at J, with 7 bases between the two ends. Germline assignment: CDR1 MNHEY and CDR2 SMNVEV (reference sequence). The CDR3 loop spans 14 amino acids. The CDR3 region is CASSFGLNTGELFF. The CDR3 DNA sequence: TGTGCCAGCAGTTTCGGACTTAACACCGGGGAGCTGTTTTTT.

V and J are TRBV28 and TRBJ1-5; D may be TRBD1 (5 bases). Germline V lookup: CDR1 MDHEN, CDR2 SYDVKM. Deletions cut 4 bases from V and 1 base from J, with 14 bases between. CDR3 length equals 16 residues. This CDR3 reads CASSSQAGRSNQPQHF. The CDR3 nucleotides are TGTGCCAGCAGTTCCCAAGCAGGGCGAAGCAATCAGCCCCAGCATTTT.

The chain is built from TRBV11-2 and TRBJ1-5, with D unclear. Germline CDR1 reads SGHAT; CDR2 reads FQNNGV. The ends were cut back, 5 bases at V and 7 bases at J, with 9 bases in the middle. The length of the CDR3 is 12 residues. Here the CDR3 DNA reads TGTGCCAGCAGCGGAAACGGGCAGCCCCAGCATTTT. Translation: CASSGNGQPQHF.

The rearrangement links TRBV6-8 to TRBJ1-1, with a tentative D call TRBD1 (6 bases). V lost 7 bases, J lost 1 base, and 25 bases lay in between. The CDR3 has 18 residues. Germline V gene sequence: CDR1 MNHGY, CDR2 SAAAGT. The CDR3 DNA reads TGTGCCAGCACCGTTACCAGGGACATACTGGGGAGGAACACTGAAGCTTTCTTT. It specifies CASTVTRDILGRNTEAFF.

The rearrangement uses TRBV27 and TRBJ2-1; 8 nucleotides line up with TRBD1. Trimming removed 5 bases from V and 6 bases from J; junction bases left unmatched: 6. The V gene's germline CDR1 is MNHEY and CDR2 SMNVEV (reference sequence). CDR3 size: 14 residues. The CDR3 loop reads CASSLGQALNEQFF. The DNA of the CDR3 is TGTGCCAGCAGTCTGGGACAGGCCCTCAATGAGCAGTTCTTC.

This sequence joins TRBV7-2 and TRBJ2-5, with D perhaps TRBD1 (6 bases). The CDR3 contains 13 residues. Germline lookup yields CDR1 SGHTA and CDR2 FQGNSA. V was trimmed by 5 bases and J by 2 bases, leaving 9 bases between them. The CDR3 sequence is CASSVGQQETQYF. The CDR3 DNA sequence: TGTGCCAGCAGCGTAGGACAGCAAGAGACCCAGTACTTC.

V and J are TRBV7-9 and TRBJ2-7; TRBD2 is a possible D gene (6 bases). From germline, CDR1 is SEHNR and CDR2 FQNEAQ (reference sequence). The CDR3 runs to 12 residues. Trimming left V 5 bases short and J 6 bases short, with 11 bases between. CDR3: CASSRGGGEQYF. In nucleotides, the CDR3 is TGTGCCAGCAGCCGGGGAGGAGGCGAGCAGTACTTC.

This chain links TRBV5-1 with TRBJ2-1; 10 nucleotides line up with TRBD1. The CDR3 runs 15 residues. CDR1 and CDR2 (germline): SGHRS, YFSETQ. J was trimmed by 3 bases and V by 4 bases; bases with no gene match: 4. The CDR3 protein is CASSGGQGFYNEQFF. The CDR3 coding sequence is TGCGCCAGCAGCGGGGGACAGGGGTTCTACAATGAGCAGTTCTTC.

The CDR3 bases are TGCGCCAGCAGTTTCTACAGGGAATCACCCCTCCACTTT. This gives the protein CASSFYRESPLHF. The chain is built from TRBV5-1 and TRBJ1-6; TRBD1 is a possible D gene (6 bases). From germline, CDR1 is SGHRS and CDR2 YFSETQ. CDR3 length equals 13 residues. The V and J ends lost 5 bases and 10 bases respectively, with 13 bases between them.

CDR3 coding DNA: TGTGCCAGCAGTGAAGCCAGACTTAGCGAGCAGTACTTC. Encoded protein: CASSEARLSEQYF. The chain uses TRBV2 and TRBJ2-7, with unresolved D. From germline, CDR1 is SNHLY and CDR2 FYNNEI. The CDR3 has 13 residues. Trimming stripped 0 bases from V and 6 bases from J, with 9 bases between.

V is TRBV2 and J is TRBJ2-5, with TRBD2 matching over 11 bases. Germline assignment: CDR1 SNHLY and CDR2 FYNNEI. The CDR3 contains 15 residues. The junction had 5 bases not matched to a gene; V was cut back by 7 bases and J by 1 base. The CDR3, as DNA: TGTGCCAGCATAAGACTAGCGGGGAGCCAAGAGACCCAGTACTTC. Translated: CASIRLAGSQETQYF.

The genes are TRBV7-2 and TRBJ2-3; D is possibly TRBD2 (7 bases). CDR1 is SGHTA, CDR2 FQGNSA, per germline. Trimming stripped 5 bases from V and 10 bases from J, with 19 bases between. This CDR3 has 14 residues. CDR3 coding DNA: TGTGCCAGCAGCCCGGGACGGGGGGCGGGCCCGCAGTATTTT. Translation gives CASSPGRGAGPQYF.

The chain employs TRBV27 and TRBJ2-7; D perhaps matches TRBD2 (6 bases). This CDR3 has 15 residues. V gave up 7 bases and J gave up 3 bases, with 19 bases separating them. Germline V lookup: CDR1 MNHEY, CDR2 SMNVEV (reference sequence). CDR3 region: CASTWRASGNYEQYF. CDR3 DNA: TGTGCCAGCACTTGGAGGGCCTCTGGAAACTACGAGCAGTACTTC.

The rearrangement joins TRBV5-6 to TRBJ2-4; a possible D gene is TRBD2 (5 bases). Germline V gives CDR1 SGHDT, CDR2 YYEEEE. CDR3 size: 14 residues. Trimming took off 0 bases at V and 3 bases at J, with 7 bases between the two ends. The CDR3 loop reads CASSLAGDKNIQYF. The CDR3, as DNA: TGTGCCAGCAGCTTGGCCGGGGACAAAAACATTCAGTACTTC.

The gene calls are TRBV9 and TRBJ2-7; D may be TRBD1 (6 bases). The CDR3 runs 16 residues. Germline loops: CDR1 SGDLS, CDR2 YYNGEE. The V gene lost 0 bases and the J gene lost 0 bases, with 13 bases spanning the gap. CDR3 bases: TGTGCCAGCAGCGTAGGCTGGGGACACGGCTCCTACGAGCAGTACTTC. Encoded protein: CASSVGWGHGSYEQYF.

CDR3 nucleotide sequence: TGCGCCAGCAGCTTGGGACAGGGCGTCTATGGCTACACCTTC. Protein product: CASSLGQGVYGYTF. The genes are TRBV5-1 and TRBJ1-2; 7 nucleotides agree with TRBD1. This CDR3 region has 14 residues. V lost 0 bases, J lost 4 bases, and 3 bases stayed unmatched. CDR1 and CDR2 (germline): SGHRS, YFSETQ.